These 15 T cell receptor beta chains were all obtained from the same sample, sequenced in a study of post-analysis software for immune sequencing data. Study-level points and caveats: When patients were compared with controls, about five TRBV segments were more frequent, TRBV5-6, TRBV5-1 and TRBV20-1 among them.

The TCR beta cDNA libraries carried unique molecular identifiers. TCRdb independently ran MiXCR on the PCR reads; one entry per CDR3 protein. This sample has fewer than 700,000 distinct CDR3 sequences, with roughly two fifths found just once. Their cognate antigens are unknown. Sample: blood. Receptors originate from a girl aged 10-17 years with multiple sclerosis.

V usage is TRBV7-6 and J usage is TRBJ2-5; 9 bases are shared with TRBD1. J lost 2 bases, V lost 2 bases, and 21 bases had no gene match. The CDR3 sequence is 21 residues long. CDR1 and CDR2 from the germline V gene are SGHVS and FNYEAQ. CDR3 protein: CASSLSLIGTGRGSWQETQYF. The CDR3 nucleotides read TGTGCCAGCAGCTTAAGTTTGATCGGGACAGGGAGGGGATCTTGGCAAGAGACCCAGTACTTC.

The genes are TRBV5-1 and TRBJ2-1; maybe TRBD1 (5 bases). V was trimmed by 0 bases and J by 1 base, leaving 11 bases between them. Germline loops: CDR1 SGHRS, CDR2 YFSETQ. The CDR3 totals 16 residues. The CDR3 coding sequence is TGCGCCAGCAGCTTGGCGGGCAAGGGGTCCTACAATGAGCAGTTCTTC. The encoded protein is CASSLAGKGSYNEQFF.

The V call is TRBV12-3 or TRBV12-4, the J call TRBJ2-7; TRBD1 is a possible D gene (5 bases). This CDR3 region has 13 residues. The V end lost 5 bases, the J end lost 9 bases, and 17 bases lay between the germline ends. The CDR3 loop is CASSILRAVGQYF. CDR3 coding DNA: TGTGCCAGCAGTATCCTCAGGGCGGTTGGGCAGTACTTC.

The V and J genes are TRBV7-2 and TRBJ2-4; possibly TRBD1 for D (5 bases). V was trimmed by 4 bases and J by 6 bases, leaving 19 bases between them. The CDR3 contains 16 residues. Germline V CDR1 and CDR2: SGHTA, FQGNSA. The CDR3 spells CASSSSRTTSLNIQYF. In DNA, the CDR3 is TGTGCCAGCAGCTCCTCACGGACAACCTCGTTAAACATTCAGTACTTC.

This clonotype has a handful of counts. V is TRBV12-3 or TRBV12-4 and J is TRBJ2-7; possible D gene TRBD2, 5 bases. V shed 6 bases and J shed 0 bases, with 12 bases lying between them. The CDR3 is made up of 14 amino acids. The CDR3 protein is CASSPGLSSYEQYF. Written as DNA, the CDR3 is TGTGCCAGCAGCCCAGGACTGTCCTCCTACGAGCAGTACTTC.

This clonotype showed up many times. This sequence joins TRBV29-1 and TRBJ2-1; a weak D match, TRBD1 (6 bases). Per the germline V gene, CDR1 is SQVTM and CDR2 is ANQGSEA. This CDR3 is built from 13 residues. Trimming left V 2 bases short and J 9 bases short, with 14 bases between. The DNA for the CDR3 is TGCAGCGTTGAAAAGGGCCAGGGGTTTGAGCAGTTCTTC. The encoded protein is CSVEKGQGFEQFF.

V gene TRBV5-4 combines with J gene TRBJ2-7; possible D gene TRBD1, 5 bases. CDR1 and CDR2 (germline): SGHNT, YYREEE (reference sequence). V was trimmed by 2 bases and J by 5 bases, leaving 17 bases between them. The CDR3 extends over 15 amino acids. CDR3 bases: TGTGCCAGCAGCTTTGGCCAGGGAAATTGTGACGAGCAGTACTTC. This codes for CASSFGQGNCDEQYF.

This clonotype was found a few times. The chain joins TRBV20-1 to TRBJ1-4; 8 bases are a match to TRBD1. CDR1 and CDR2 from the germline V gene are DFQATT and SNEGSKA (reference sequence). V shed 5 bases and J 4 bases; nucleotides not matched to a gene: 9. CDR3 length: 15 amino acids. The CDR3 protein is CSADIRQGYNEKLFF. CDR3 nucleotide sequence: TGCAGTGCTGACATCCGACAGGGGTATAATGAAAAACTGTTTTTT.

This clonotype has a handful of counts. J is TRBJ2-3 and V is TRBV12-3 or TRBV12-4, with TRBD2 as a possible D gene (6 bases). The CDR3 has 14 residues. Trimming took off 5 bases at V and 5 bases at J, with 14 bases between the two ends. The CDR3 spells CASSSGLFGDTQYF. The CDR3 DNA follows: TGTGCCAGCAGTAGCGGGCTCTTCGGAGATACGCAGTATTTT.

The J gene is TRBJ2-7, the V gene TRBV5-5; D might be TRBD1 or TRBD2, each matching 5 bases. Trimming pared 2 bases from V and 3 bases from J, leaving 15 bases between. The germline V gene encodes CDR1 SGHKS and CDR2 YYEKEE (reference sequence). The CDR3 runs 15 residues. CDR3 loop: CASSFSPGPYYEQYF. The CDR3 DNA follows: TGTGCCAGCAGCTTTTCACCGGGACCTTACTACGAGCAGTACTTC.

The sample holds a few counts of this clonotype. The chain recombines TRBV3-1 with TRBJ1-5; unclear D gene. The germline V gene has CDR1 LGHDT and CDR2 YNNKEL (reference sequence). Trimming removed 1 base at V and 7 bases at J, with 8 bases between. The CDR3 is 13 amino acids. Here the CDR3 DNA reads TGTGCCAGCAGCCAAGGCTGGAGACAGCCCCAGCATTTT. Translating it yields CASSQGWRQPQHF.

In this sample, this clonotype turned up a few times. V usage is TRBV12-3 or TRBV12-4 and J usage is TRBJ1-2; 10 bases align to TRBD1. The CDR3 loop spans 14 amino acids. V shed 5 bases, J shed 6 bases, and the junction held 6 bases outside the gene matches. CDR3 nucleotides: TGTGCCAGCAGTCGGACAGGGGGTTACAATGGCTACACCTTC. Protein: CASSRTGGYNGYTF.

The chain employs TRBV12-3 or TRBV12-4 and TRBJ2-1; D possibly corresponds to TRBD2 (5 bases). The J call may be wrong; the DNA end is better matched by TRBJ2-7. The CDR3 sequence is 15 residues long. Here the CDR3 DNA reads TGTGCCAGCAGTTTTCGAGGGAGCTCCTACAATGAGCAGTACTTC. Translation: CASSFRGSSYNEQYF.

This clonotype showed up just a few times. One end of the junction does not line up with germline, which may come from a read error. This chain joins TRBV6-6 and TRBJ2-1; 14 positions match TRBD2. Germline loops: CDR1 MNHNY, CDR2 SVGAGI (reference sequence). The CDR3 contains 16 residues. Here the CDR3 reads CANSYRTSGRFDEQFF. CDR3 bases: TGTGCCAACAGTTACCGGACTAGCGGGAGGTTTGATGAGCAGTTCTTC.

The rearrangement joins TRBV4-1 to TRBJ2-6; D possibly corresponds to TRBD2 (5 bases). The CDR3 loop spans 22 amino acids. With 6 bases removed from V and 0 bases from J, the gap between germline ends came to 30 bases. Looked up from germline, CDR1 is MGHRA and CDR2 is YSYEKL. The DNA for the CDR3 is TGCGCCAGCAGTTGGAGGTCTTCCCGAGCAAGAGGAGAATACTCTGGGGCCAACGTCCTGACTTTC. Protein sequence: CASSWRSSRARGEYSGANVLTF.